This T cell receptor (beta chain) originates from a study of cytomegalovirus exposure and HLA in healthy donors. Healthy people donating bone marrow made up the donors. Study observations and caveats: An assumption of roughly uniform sequencing depth across donors underlay the presence/absence analyses.

Both 60 Vbeta primers and 13 Jbeta primers went into the PCR. The protocol was immunoSEQ multiplex PCR, while the TCRdb copy is restricted to in-frame clones and leaves out a portion. Of 85,000 to 90,000 clones listed, more than 60% are singletons. This clone was recorded only once. Its antigen remains unidentified. The sequenced material came from PBMCs. This TCR derives from a man aged 30 to 39 in good health and CMV-seronegative.

The CDR3 here is CASSLGGLEGNIQYF. The CDR3 DNA is TGTGCCAGCAGCCTAGGGGGCCTAGAAGGAAACATTCAGTACTTC. The chain employs TRBV5-4 and TRBJ2-4; 7 bases are shared with TRBD1. The CDR3 loop spans 15 amino acids. CDR1 and CDR2 (germline): SGHNT, YYREEE (reference sequence). J gave up 6 bases and V 4 bases, and 10 bases lay outside the gene matches.